This T cell receptor (beta chain) emerged from a study of T cell changes during pregnancy in multiple sclerosis. The CDR3 is 15 residues long. The V gene lost 4 bases and the J gene lost 1 base, with 13 bases spanning the gap. Germline loops: CDR1 SGHTA, CDR2 FQGNSA. The table lists this clone with a count of one. The protocol was immunoSEQ multiplex PCR, while the TCRdb copy is restricted to in-frame clones and leaves out a portion. The sample shows about 75,000 clones, 89% of them seen only once. The sample in question was peripheral blood, obtained in the first trimester of pregnancy. This receptor was identified in a female donor in good health, enrolled as a control in a pregnancy study. The V call is TRBV7-2, the J call TRBJ1-1, with D unclear. CDR3 bases: TGTGCCAGCAGCTACCTACGACAACCGAACACTGAAGCTTTCTTT. Translation gives CASSYLRQPNTEAFF.